These T cell receptor beta chains were read from a single sample in a study of spatial heterogeneity in lung cancer. TCRdb re-called the 5' RACE reads with MiXCR, one entry per CDR3 protein. The data hold approximately 2,200 distinct CDR3 sequences, with roughly 9.8% observed a single time. The input for sequencing was lung tumor tissue, taken at surgery. The receptors were gathered from a female donor with early-stage non-small cell lung cancer. CDR3s include the opening cysteine and the closing phenylalanine or tryptophan. Fields, in order: J gene, V gene, D gene, clone size, CDR3 DNA, CDR3 protein. A D gene is named only where the DNA matches it firmly. A row's size may be missing; if present it is once, few, many or a size class.

TRBJ2-7	TRBV18	.	medium-sized	TGTGCCAGCTCACCTTTTGCAGGGGCCTACGAGCAGTACTTC	CASSPFAGAYEQYF
TRBJ1-2	TRBV20-1	.	medium-sized	TGCAGTGCTAGACAGGAGGTCGGCTATGGCTACACCTTC	CSARQEVGYGYTF
TRBJ2-1	TRBV19	TRBD2	few	TGTGCCAGTAGTGGACTAGCGGGAGAAGATGAGCAGTTCTTC	CASSGLAGEDEQFF
TRBJ2-3	TRBV5-1	TRBD1	medium-sized	TGCGCCAGCAGCTTGGGACAGGGCCCAGATACGCAGTATTTT	CASSLGQGPDTQYF
TRBJ2-5	TRBV20-1	.	medium-sized	TGCAGTGCTAGAGATCACCAAAAATCGGCAGAGACCCAGTACTTC	CSARDHQKSAETQYF
TRBJ2-7	TRBV28	.	few	TGTGCCAGCAGCCGCATCCACGAGCAGTACTTC	CASSRIHEQYF
TRBJ2-3	TRBV9	TRBD2	medium-sized	TGTGCCAGCAGCAAGGGACTAGCGGGCACAGATACGCAGTATTTT	CASSKGLAGTDTQYF
TRBJ2-7	TRBV7-2	.	few	TGTGCCAGCAGCTTTAATATGGGCCCCTACGAGCAGTACTTC	CASSFNMGPYEQYF
TRBJ1-1	TRBV20-1	.	medium-sized	TGCAGTGCTAGAGTACAGGTTGGCACTGAAGCTTTCTTT	CSARVQVGTEAFF
TRBJ1-6	TRBV3-1	.	medium-sized	TGTGCCAGCAGCCAAGATCTAGCGGGAGCACCCCTCCACTTT	CASSQDLAGAPLHF
TRBJ2-3	TRBV19	.	medium-sized	TGTGCCAGTAGTATGGCCCGGACAGATACGCAGTATTTT	CASSMARTDTQYF
TRBJ2-2	TRBV2	TRBD1	many	TGTGCCAGCAAGGACGGGACAGGGAACACCGGGGAGCTGTTTTTT	CASKDGTGNTGELFF
TRBJ2-1	TRBV3-1	.	large	TGTGCCAGCAGCCAAGGTCAGGGGATCTATGAGCAGTTCTTC	CASSQGQGIYEQFF
TRBJ2-7	TRBV20-1	TRBD1	.	TGCAGTGCTAGCATTAGAACAGGGGGCGCCGACGAGCAGTACTTC	CSASIRTGGADEQYF
TRBJ2-7	TRBV7-2	TRBD1	medium-sized	TGTGCCAGCAGCTTTAAGGGACAGGGGGCTGGTGAGCAGTACTTC	CASSFKGQGAGEQYF
TRBJ2-1	TRBV7-3	.	medium-sized	TGTGCCAGCAGCCCCCCGGCTGCGAGCTCCTACAATGAGCAGTTCTTC	CASSPPAASSYNEQFF
TRBJ2-1	TRBV20-1	TRBD2	medium-sized	TGCAGTGCTCGGACTAGCGGGGGGAGTTGGTCCTACAATGAGCAGTTCTTC	CSARTSGGSWSYNEQFF
TRBJ1-4	TRBV4-3	.	many	TGCGCCAGCAGCCAAGACCTGGAGGGGGTTTTTTATGAAAAACTGTTTTTT	CASSQDLEGVFYEKLFF
TRBJ1-4	TRBV5-1	.	medium-sized	TGCGCCAGCAGCTTGGCTAGTCTCCAGGAAAAACTGTTTTTT	CASSLASLQEKLFF
TRBJ2-3	TRBV29-1	.	few	TGCAGCGTTGAAAGGGGGGACAGCACAGATACGCAGTATTTT	CSVERGDSTDTQYF
TRBJ2-3	TRBV7-3	.	medium-sized	TGTGCCAGCAGCACCCAGACGGGAGATACGCAGTATTTT	CASSTQTGDTQYF
TRBJ2-1	TRBV10-3	.	medium-sized	TGTGCCATCACAGGGAGCGGATCCTACAATGAGCAGTTCTTC	CAITGSGSYNEQFF
TRBJ2-1	TRBV2	TRBD2	medium-sized	TGTGCCAGCAGCCCGGGGACTAGCGGGGGGTACAATGAGCAGTTCTTC	CASSPGTSGGYNEQFF
TRBJ1-2	TRBV20-1	.	medium-sized	TGCAGTGCCCGGGTCGTTGACCTATACGGCTACACCTTC	CSARVVDLYGYTF
TRBJ1-2	TRBV18	.	many	TGTGCCAGCTCACCTCGGACGGCATCTGGCTACACCTTC	CASSPRTASGYTF
TRBJ2-3	TRBV5-5	.	medium-sized	TGTGCCAGCAGCTCCAACAGGGATGGAGTTGTGGGTACGCAGTATTTT	CASSSNRDGVVGTQYF
TRBJ2-7	TRBV27	TRBD1	large	TGTGCCAGCAGTTTGGTGCAGGGGGTTGTGGAGCAGTACTTC	CASSLVQGVVEQYF
TRBJ1-1	TRBV20-1	.	.	TGCAGTGCTTGGGTAGAGAAAACTGAAGCTTTCTTT	CSAWVEKTEAFF
TRBJ1-2	TRBV2	.	.	TGTGCCAGCAGGGACCCTCTTTCTTATGGCTACACCTTC	CASRDPLSYGYTF
TRBJ2-7	TRBV5-1	.	medium-sized	TGCGCCAGCAGCTACGACAGACCGCCCTACGAGCAGTACTTC	CASSYDRPPYEQYF
TRBJ2-1	TRBV6-2/TRBV6-3	TRBD2	.	TGTGCCAGCAGTACTGGACTAGCGGGGGGGCAAGGGTCCTACAATGAGCAGTTCTTC	CASSTGLAGGQGSYNEQFF
TRBJ2-5	TRBV5-1	.	large	TGCGCCAGCAGCTTGGACGGGGGTCCCCAAGAGACCCAGTACTTC	CASSLDGGPQETQYF
TRBJ1-5	TRBV6-1	.	medium-sized	TGTGCCAGCGTAACAGGGCTCAATCAGCCCCAGCATTTT	CASVTGLNQPQHF
TRBJ2-1	TRBV29-1	.	few	TGCAGCGGGGGCAGTGGGGGGACCTCCTACAATGAGCAGTTCTTC	CSGGSGGTSYNEQFF
TRBJ2-3	TRBV5-4	.	medium-sized	TGTGCCACCCGGGACATTGGCACAGATACGCAGTATTTT	CATRDIGTDTQYF
TRBJ2-2	TRBV18	.	many	TGTGCCAGCTCACCACTACCAGGGGGCTTGAGCGGGATGAACACCGGGGAGCTGTTTTTT	CASSPLPGGLSGMNTGELFF
TRBJ2-5	TRBV7-2	TRBD2	large	TGTGCCAGCACCCAAGCGGGAGGTGGGACCCAGTACTTC	CASTQAGGGTQYF
TRBJ1-5	TRBV11-2	.	once	TGTGCCAGCAGCTTAGACGGGCAAAAGCCCCAGCATTTT	CASSLDGQKPQHF
TRBJ2-1	TRBV4-2	TRBD2	medium-sized	TGTGCCAGCAGCCAAGATAGGCCTAGCGGGGTTTATGAGCAGTTCTTC	CASSQDRPSGVYEQFF
TRBJ2-4	TRBV11-1	TRBD2	medium-sized	TGTGCCAGCAGTGGGACTAGCAAAAACATTCAGTACTTC	CASSGTSKNIQYF
TRBJ2-5	TRBV7-8	.	medium-sized	TGTGCCAGCAGCTTAGCGGAGGGAGTCATGACCCAGTACTTC	CASSLAEGVMTQYF
TRBJ2-1	TRBV28	.	once	TGTGCCAGCAGTTTTAGTGGCGTTATGGATGAGCAGTTCTTC	CASSFSGVMDEQFF
TRBJ2-5	TRBV29-1	TRBD2	few	TGCAGCGTTGATAGCGGGGGCCAAGAGACCCAGTACTTC	CSVDSGGQETQYF
TRBJ1-5	TRBV20-1	TRBD1	medium-sized	TGCAGTGCTAGAGGACAGGGGGCACGAGGCAATCAGCCCCAGCATTTT	CSARGQGARGNQPQHF
TRBJ2-7	TRBV3-1	.	medium-sized	TGTGCCAGCAGCCAAGGTCGGCAGTCCTACGAGCAGTACTTC	CASSQGRQSYEQYF
TRBJ2-7	TRBV18	TRBD2	large	TGTGCCAGCTCACCCACACCCGGGAGGGAGCAGTACTTC	CASSPTPGREQYF
TRBJ1-5	TRBV7-8	TRBD1	medium-sized	TGTGCCAGCAGCCAGCGACAGGGGGTTACGCCCCAGCATTTT	CASSQRQGVTPQHF
TRBJ1-1	TRBV6-2/TRBV6-3	.	.	TGTGCCAGCAGCCGACTAGTCCTACAGAACACTGAAGCTTTCTTT	CASSRLVLQNTEAFF
TRBJ1-4	TRBV15	.	.	TGTGCCACCAGCAGAGATCTGGGACACTTTAATGAAAAACTGTTTTTT	CATSRDLGHFNEKLFF